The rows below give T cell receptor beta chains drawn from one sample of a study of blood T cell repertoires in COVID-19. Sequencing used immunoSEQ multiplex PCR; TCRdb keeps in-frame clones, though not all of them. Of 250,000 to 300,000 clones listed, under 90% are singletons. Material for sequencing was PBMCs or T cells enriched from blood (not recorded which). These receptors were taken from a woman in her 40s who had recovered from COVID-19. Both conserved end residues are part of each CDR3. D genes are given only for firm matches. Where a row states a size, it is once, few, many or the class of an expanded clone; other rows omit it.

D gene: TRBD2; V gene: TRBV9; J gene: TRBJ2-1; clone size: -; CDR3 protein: CASSVAGLAGGPGDEQFF; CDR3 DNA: TGTGCCAGCAGCGTAGCGGGACTAGCGGGAGGGCCTGGGGATGAGCAGTTCTTC
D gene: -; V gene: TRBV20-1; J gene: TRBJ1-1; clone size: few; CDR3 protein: CSARDSGEAFF; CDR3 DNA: TGCAGTGCTAGAGACAGCGGTGAAGCTTTCTTT
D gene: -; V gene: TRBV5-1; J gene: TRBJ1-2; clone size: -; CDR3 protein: CASSLGGFNYGYTF; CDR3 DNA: TGCGCCAGCAGCTTGGGAGGTTTTAACTATGGCTACACCTTC
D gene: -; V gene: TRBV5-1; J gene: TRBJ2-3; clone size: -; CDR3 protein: CASSLEALPGSDTQYF; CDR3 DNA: TGCGCCAGCAGCCTGGAGGCGCTACCCGGGTCAGATACGCAGTATTTT
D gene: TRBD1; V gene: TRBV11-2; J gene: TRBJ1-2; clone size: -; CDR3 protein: CASSPGTGVSLANYGYTF; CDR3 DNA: TGTGCCAGCAGCCCGGGGACAGGGGTGAGCCTGGCTAACTATGGCTACACCTTC
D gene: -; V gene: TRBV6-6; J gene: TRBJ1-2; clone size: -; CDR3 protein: CASSPLAGGEDYGYTF; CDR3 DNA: TGTGCCAGCAGTCCCCTGGCTGGGGGCGAGGACTATGGCTACACCTTC
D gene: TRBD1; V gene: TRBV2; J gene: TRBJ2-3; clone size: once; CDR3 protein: CASSGQGFAHTQYF; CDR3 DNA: TGTGCCAGCAGTGGACAGGGTTTTGCTCATACGCAGTATTTT
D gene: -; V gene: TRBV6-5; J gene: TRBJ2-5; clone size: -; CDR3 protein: CATSGDQETQYF; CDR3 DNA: TGTGCCACTTCAGGGGACCAAGAGACCCAGTACTTC
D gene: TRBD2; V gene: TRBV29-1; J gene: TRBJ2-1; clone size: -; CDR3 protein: CSVEAYSGIASNEQFF; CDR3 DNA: TGCAGCGTTGAAGCCTATAGCGGGATAGCCTCCAATGAGCAGTTCTTC
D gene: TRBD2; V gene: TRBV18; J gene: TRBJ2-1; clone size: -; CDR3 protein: CASSPQDVAGGNEQFF; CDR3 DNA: TGTGCCAGCTCACCCCAGGACGTAGCGGGAGGCAATGAGCAGTTCTTC
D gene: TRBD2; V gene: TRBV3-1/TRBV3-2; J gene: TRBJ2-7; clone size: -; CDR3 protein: CASSQDYGGSYEQYF; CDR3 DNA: TGTGCCAGCAGCCAAGATTACGGCGGGAGCTACGAGCAGTACTTC
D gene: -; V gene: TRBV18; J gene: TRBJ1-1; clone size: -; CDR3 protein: CASSPLAGKGTEAFF; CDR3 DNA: TGTGCCAGCTCACCACTTGCCGGGAAGGGCACTGAAGCTTTCTTT
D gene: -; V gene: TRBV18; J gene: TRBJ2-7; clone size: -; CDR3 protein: CASSPTRSEQYF; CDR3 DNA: TGTGCCAGCTCACCAACTAGGAGTGAGCAGTACTTC
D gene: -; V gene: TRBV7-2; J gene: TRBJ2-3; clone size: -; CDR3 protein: CASSLGLVPTDTQYF; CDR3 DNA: TGTGCCAGCAGCTTAGGACTCGTCCCCACAGATACGCAGTATTTT
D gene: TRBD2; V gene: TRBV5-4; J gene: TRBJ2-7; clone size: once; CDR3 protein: CASSHGTSGMYEQYF; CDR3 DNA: TGTGCCAGCAGCCACGGGACTAGCGGAATGTACGAGCAGTACTTC
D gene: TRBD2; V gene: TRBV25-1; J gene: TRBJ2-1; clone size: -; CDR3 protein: CASSADPGLAGGNEQFF; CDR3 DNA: TGTGCCAGCAGTGCTGATCCGGGACTAGCGGGAGGCAATGAGCAGTTCTTC
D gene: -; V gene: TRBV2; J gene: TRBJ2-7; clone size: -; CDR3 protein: CASSVDRYEQYF; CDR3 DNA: TGTGCCAGCAGCGTCGACAGGTACGAGCAGTACTTC
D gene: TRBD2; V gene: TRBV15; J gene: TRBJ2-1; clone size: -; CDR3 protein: CATRDPRGGSVNEQFF; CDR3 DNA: TGTGCCACCCGGGACCCTCGGGGGGGCTCGGTTAATGAGCAGTTCTTC
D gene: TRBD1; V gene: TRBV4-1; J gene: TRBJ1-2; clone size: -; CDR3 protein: CASSLARTGRYGYTF; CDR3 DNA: TGCGCCAGCAGCCTTGCACGGACAGGGCGCTATGGCTACACCTTC
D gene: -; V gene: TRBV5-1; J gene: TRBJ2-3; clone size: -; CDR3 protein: CASSLDSGVGTDTQYF; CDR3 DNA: TGCGCCAGCAGCTTGGATTCGGGGGTTGGTACAGATACGCAGTATTTT
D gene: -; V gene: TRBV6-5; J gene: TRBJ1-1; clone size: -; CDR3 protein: CASSKHRALNTEAFF; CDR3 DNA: TGTGCCAGCAGTAAACACAGGGCTTTGAACACTGAAGCTTTCTTT
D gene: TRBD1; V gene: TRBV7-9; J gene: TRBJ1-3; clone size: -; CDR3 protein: CASSSRDSSGNTIYF; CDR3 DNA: TGTGCCAGCAGCTCCAGGGACAGCTCTGGAAACACCATATATTTT
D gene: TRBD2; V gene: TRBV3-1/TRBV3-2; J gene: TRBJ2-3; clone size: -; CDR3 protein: CASSHDRGRAGFSTDTQYF; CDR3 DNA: TGTGCCAGCAGCCACGATCGTGGGAGGGCGGGCTTTAGCACAGATACGCAGTATTTT
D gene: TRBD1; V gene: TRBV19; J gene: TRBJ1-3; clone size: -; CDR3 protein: CASSRDRDIYSSGNTIYF; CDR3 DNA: TGTGCCAGTAGTAGGGACAGGGACATATACTCCTCTGGAAACACCATATATTTT
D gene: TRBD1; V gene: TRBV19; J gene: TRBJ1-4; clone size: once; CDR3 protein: CASSIAHGTGLNEKLFF; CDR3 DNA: TGTGCCAGTAGTATAGCCCACGGGACAGGACTTAATGAAAAACTGTTTTTT
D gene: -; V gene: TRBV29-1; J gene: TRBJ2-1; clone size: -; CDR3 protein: CSVRGTTVSLDEQFF; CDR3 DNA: TGCAGCGTTCGAGGCACGACGGTCAGTTTGGATGAGCAGTTCTTC
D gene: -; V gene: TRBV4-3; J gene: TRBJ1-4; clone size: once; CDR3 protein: CASSQAHGRNEKLFF; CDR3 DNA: TGCGCCAGCAGCCAAGCCCATGGGCGTAATGAAAAACTGTTTTTT
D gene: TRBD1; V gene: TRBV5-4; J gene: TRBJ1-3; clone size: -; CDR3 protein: CASSAGTASGNTIYF; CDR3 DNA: TGTGCCAGCAGCGCAGGGACAGCCTCTGGAAACACCATATATTTT
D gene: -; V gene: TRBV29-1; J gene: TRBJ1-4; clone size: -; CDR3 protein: CSVAIGRDEKLFF; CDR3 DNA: TGCAGCGTTGCTATTGGGCGAGATGAAAAACTGTTTTTT
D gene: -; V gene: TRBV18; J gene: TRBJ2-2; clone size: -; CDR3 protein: CASSPPGLRATNTGELFF; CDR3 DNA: TGTGCCAGCTCACCACCGGGGCTCAGGGCCACGAACACCGGGGAGCTGTTTTTT
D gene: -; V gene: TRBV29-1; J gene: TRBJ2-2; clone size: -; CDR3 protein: CSARDTGELFF; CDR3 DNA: TGCAGCGCACGGGACACCGGGGAGCTGTTTTTT
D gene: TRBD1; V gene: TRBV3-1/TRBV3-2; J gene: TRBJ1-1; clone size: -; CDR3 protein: CASSQDTGGGVSEAFF; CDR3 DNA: TGTGCCAGCAGCCAGGATACAGGGGGCGGCGTTTCTGAAGCTTTCTTT
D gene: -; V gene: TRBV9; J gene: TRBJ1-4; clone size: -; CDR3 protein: CASSLGGGGEKLFF; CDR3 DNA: TGTGCCAGCAGCTTGGGAGGCGGAGGGGAAAAACTGTTTTTT
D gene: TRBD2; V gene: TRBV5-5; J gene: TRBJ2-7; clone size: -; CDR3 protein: CASSLGSGSPYEQYF; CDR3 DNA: TGTGCCAGCAGCTTGGGCAGCGGGAGCCCCTACGAGCAGTACTTC
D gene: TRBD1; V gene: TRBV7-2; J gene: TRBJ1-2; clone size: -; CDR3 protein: CASSLAPPAGGYYGYTF; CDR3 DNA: TGTGCCAGCAGCTTAGCCCCCCCCGCAGGGGGGTACTATGGCTACACCTTC
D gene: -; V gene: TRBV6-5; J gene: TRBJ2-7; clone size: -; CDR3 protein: CASRRGGASWYEQYF; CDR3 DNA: TGTGCCAGCAGGAGGGGGGGGGCAAGTTGGTACGAGCAGTACTTC
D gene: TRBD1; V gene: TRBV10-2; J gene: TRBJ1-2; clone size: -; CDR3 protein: CASRGLTGLYGYTF; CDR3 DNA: TGCGCCAGCAGAGGATTGACAGGGTTGTATGGCTACACCTTC
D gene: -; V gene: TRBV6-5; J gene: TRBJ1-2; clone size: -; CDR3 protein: CASSIQGYGYTF; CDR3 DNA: TGTGCCAGCAGTATACAGGGATATGGCTACACCTTC
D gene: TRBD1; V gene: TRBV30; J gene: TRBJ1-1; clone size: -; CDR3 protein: CAWKPRDRGLGRTEAFF; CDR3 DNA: TGTGCCTGGAAACCCCGGGACAGGGGGCTTGGACGGACTGAAGCTTTCTTT